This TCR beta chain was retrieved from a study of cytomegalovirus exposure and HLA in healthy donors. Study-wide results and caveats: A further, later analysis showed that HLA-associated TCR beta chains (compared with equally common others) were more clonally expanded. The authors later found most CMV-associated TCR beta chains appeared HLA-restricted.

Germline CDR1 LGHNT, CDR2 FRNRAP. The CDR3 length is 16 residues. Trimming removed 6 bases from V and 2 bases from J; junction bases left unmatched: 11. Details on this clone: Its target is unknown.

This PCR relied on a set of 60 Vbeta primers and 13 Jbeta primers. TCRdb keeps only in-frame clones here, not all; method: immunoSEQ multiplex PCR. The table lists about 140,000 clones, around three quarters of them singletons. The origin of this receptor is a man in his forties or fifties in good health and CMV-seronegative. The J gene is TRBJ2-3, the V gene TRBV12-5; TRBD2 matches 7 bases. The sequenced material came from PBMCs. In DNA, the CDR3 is TGTGCTAGTGGCCTCAGCGGGATGTGGCCCACAGATACGCAGTATTTT. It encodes CASGLSGMWPTDTQYF.